These 27 T cell receptor beta chains came from one sample sequenced in a study of blood T cell repertoires in COVID-19. TCRdb keeps only in-frame clones here, not all; method: immunoSEQ multiplex PCR. The sample has roughly 290,000 clones, 85% to 90% seen once. Sequences were obtained from PBMCs or T cells enriched from blood (not recorded which). The receptors originated from a woman aged 18-30 years with acute COVID-19.

This chain connects TRBV5-5 to TRBJ1-1, with 10 bases fitting TRBD1. From germline, CDR1 is SGHKS and CDR2 YYEKEE (reference sequence). J lost 0 bases, V lost 4 bases, and 3 bases had no gene match. The CDR3 loop spans 15 amino acids. The CDR3 region is CASSLDRGMNTEAFF. Written as DNA, the CDR3 is TGTGCCAGCAGCCTGGACAGGGGGATGAACACTGAAGCTTTCTTT.

The J gene is TRBJ2-3, the V gene TRBV30, with 13 bases identical to TRBD2. Trimming removed 0 bases from V and 3 bases from J; junction bases left unmatched: 6. Germline V gene lookup returns CDR1 GTSNPN and CDR2 SVGIG (reference sequence). This CDR3 is 17 amino acids long. CDR3 protein: CAWSVGGTSGTTDTQYF. The CDR3 DNA follows: TGTGCCTGGAGTGTCGGCGGGACTAGCGGGACTACAGATACGCAGTATTTT.

This clone showed up just a few times. J is TRBJ1-4 and V is TRBV3-1 (or the pseudogene TRBV3-2), with 8 bases lining up with TRBD1. CDR1 and CDR2 from the germline V gene are LGHDT and YNNKEL (reference sequence). The CDR3 length is 15 residues. V trimming: 4 bases; J trimming: 7 bases; junction bases outside the gene matches: 8. The DNA of the CDR3 is TGTGCCAGCAGCCGAAGAAGCACAGGGGGTGAAAAACTGTTTTTT. This codes for CASSRRSTGGEKLFF.

This clone occurred once. The rearrangement joins TRBV7-9 to TRBJ2-1, with 10 bases lining up with TRBD2. The germline V gene encodes CDR1 SEHNR and CDR2 FQNEAQ (reference sequence). Trimming removed 5 bases from V and 6 bases from J; junction bases left unmatched: 10. The CDR3 is 16 amino acids. CDR3 region: CASSPKGLAETNEQFF. Written as DNA, the CDR3 is TGTGCCAGCAGCCCCAAAGGACTAGCGGAGACCAATGAGCAGTTCTTC. Based on the CDR3 plus reference TRBV7-9 and TRBJ2-1, the full variable domain is DTGVSQNPRHKITKRGQNVTFRCDPISEHNRLYWYRQTLGQGPEFLTYFQNEAQLEKSRLLSDRFSAERPKGSFSTLEIQRTEQGDSAMYLCASSPKGLAETNEQFFGPGTRLTVL.

With respect to this clone: Its ends do not fully match the called genes, so a read error is possible. The rearrangement joins TRBV12-3 or TRBV12-4 to TRBJ2-1; 7 positions agree with TRBD2. The length of the CDR3 is 12 residues. The CDR3 DNA reads as TGTGCCAGCAGTCTAGCGGTAGGAGCCCCGTTCTTC. Protein: CASSLAVGAPFF.

This rearrangement joins TRBV5-1 to TRBJ2-7, with 11 bases that match TRBD2. The ends lost 0 bases at V and 5 bases at J; junction bases unmatched: 1. In germline, CDR1 is SGHRS, CDR2 YFSETQ. The CDR3 sequence is 14 residues long. CDR3 loop: CASSLALAGDEQYF. Written as DNA, the CDR3 is TGCGCCAGCAGCTTGGCACTAGCGGGAGACGAGCAGTACTTC. Using reference TRBV5-1 and TRBJ2-7 for the parts outside the CDR3, the full variable domain is KAGVTQTPRYLIKTRGQQVTLSCSPISGHRSVSWYQQTPGQGLQFLFEYFSETQRNKGNFPGRFSGRQFSNSRSEMNVSTLELGDSALYLCASSLALAGDEQYFGPGTRLTVT.

The CDR3 DNA reads as TGTGCCAGCTCACCAAGGACTAGCGGGAGTACAGATACGCAGTATTTT. As protein: CASSPRTSGSTDTQYF. The rearrangement joins TRBV18 to TRBJ2-3, with 13 positions matching TRBD2. Germline assignment: CDR1 KGHSH and CDR2 LQKENI. The V and J ends lost 2 bases and 3 bases, in that order; junction bases with no gene match: 2. The CDR3 runs to 16 residues.

The chain recombines TRBV5-1 with TRBJ2-7, with a weak D call TRBD2 (6 bases). The ends were cut back, 6 bases at V and 3 bases at J, with 16 bases in the middle. CDR1 and CDR2 (germline): SGHRS, YFSETQ. The CDR3 totals 14 residues. The CDR3 spells CASNQGLDFYEQYF. The DNA for the CDR3 is TGCGCCAGCAACCAGGGACTTGACTTCTACGAGCAGTACTTC.

CDR3 protein: CASSKGASYEQYF. Here the CDR3 DNA reads TGTGCCAGTAGTAAGGGGGCTAGCTACGAGCAGTACTTC. The V and J genes are TRBV19 and TRBJ2-7; the match to TRBD1 covers 7 bases. Germline V gene lookup returns CDR1 LNHDA and CDR2 SQIVND (reference sequence). The CDR3 totals 13 residues. Unmatched junction bases numbered 3, after V lost 4 bases and J lost 3 bases.

The rearrangement links TRBV4-1 to TRBJ1-1; D ambiguous. The CDR3 is 13 amino acids. CDR1 and CDR2 from the germline V gene are MGHRA and YSYEKL. Trimming cost V 0 bases and J 5 bases, with 7 bases left between them. In DNA form, the CDR3 reads TGCGCCAGCAGCCAAGACATTGAGACTGAAGCTTTCTTT. Amino acids: CASSQDIETEAFF.

The J gene is TRBJ1-2, the V gene TRBV6-6; 8 positions match TRBD1. The V gene's germline CDR1 is MNHNY and CDR2 SVGAGI (reference sequence). The CDR3 runs to 16 residues. V shed 7 bases, J shed 3 bases, and the junction held 13 bases outside the gene matches. This chain's CDR3 is CASIPLPQTGDYGYTF. As DNA, the CDR3 is TGTGCCAGCATCCCCCTCCCGCAGACAGGGGACTATGGCTACACCTTC.

The chain carries TRBV27 and TRBJ2-5; D gene uncertain. V was shortened by 0 bases and J by 1 base, with 6 bases between the two germline ends. The germline V gene has CDR1 MNHEY and CDR2 SMNVEV (reference sequence). CDR3 size: 14 residues. CDR3 nucleotides: TGTGCCAGCAGTTTATCTCCGGGCCAAGAGACCCAGTACTTC. This sequence encodes CASSLSPGQETQYF.

The chain has TRBV28 and TRBJ1-2; 9 bases fit TRBD1. This CDR3 comprises 14 residues. Germline loops: CDR1 MDHEN, CDR2 SYDVKM. The trim removed 6 bases at V and 6 bases at J, leaving 8 bases unmatched. CDR3: CASRSIGQGNGYTF. The CDR3 region has the DNA TGTGCCAGCAGGTCTATAGGACAGGGGAATGGCTACACCTTC.

The V and J genes are TRBV24-1 and TRBJ2-1, with 11 bases identical to TRBD2. Trimming at V came to 3 bases and at J to 0 bases, leaving 3 bases not matched to a gene. The CDR3 sequence is 17 residues long. Germline assignment: CDR1 KGHDR and CDR2 SFDVKD. The CDR3 reads CATSDSGLAGSYNEQFF. Here the CDR3 DNA reads TGTGCCACCAGTGATAGCGGACTAGCGGGCTCCTACAATGAGCAGTTCTTC.

The V and J genes are TRBV28 and TRBJ2-2; TRBD2 agrees at 10 bases. CDR1 is MDHEN, CDR2 SYDVKM, per germline. Losses at the gene ends were 8 bases for V and 2 bases for J; bases not matched to a gene: 2. The CDR3 sequence is 14 residues long. The CDR3 loop is CASQRGGNTGELFF. CDR3 coding DNA: TGTGCCAGCCAGCGGGGGGGAAACACCGGGGAGCTGTTTTTT. Filled out from reference TRBV28 and TRBJ2-2, the complete variable domain reads DVKVTQSSRYLVKRTGEKVFLECVQDMDHENMFWYRQDPGLGLRLIYFSYDVKMKEKGDIPEGYSVSREKKERFSLILESASTNQTSMYLCASQRGGNTGELFFGEGSRLTVL.

The chain couples TRBV4-1 to TRBJ1-5, with a tentative D call TRBD1 (5 bases). V lost 5 bases and J lost 6, with 14 bases in between. This CDR3 spans 14 amino acids. CDR1 and CDR2 from the germline V gene are MGHRA and YSYEKL. DNA of the CDR3: TGCGCCAGCAGCTGGGCGCTAGGGGTTCAGCCCCAGCATTTT. It is translated as CASSWALGVQPQHF.

V usage is TRBV7-9 and J usage is TRBJ2-5; D may be TRBD1 (5 bases). V lost 5 bases and J lost 4, with 17 bases in between. Germline CDR1 SEHNR, CDR2 FQNEAQ (reference sequence). The CDR3 is 15 amino acids. For the CDR3, the DNA is TGTGCCAGCAGCCTAATCCCCCGCCAGGGAGAGACCCAGTACTTC. Its translation is CASSLIPRQGETQYF.

This clone was observed a single time. The chain uses TRBV5-1 and TRBJ1-2; 12 bases are shared with TRBD1. Germline CDR1 and CDR2: SGHRS and YFSETQ. The trim removed 4 bases at V and 0 bases at J, leaving 4 bases unmatched. CDR3 length equals 16 residues. The CDR3 bases are TGCGCCAGCAGCACGGGACAGGGGGCTACTAACTATGGCTACACCTTC. Amino acids: CASSTGQGATNYGYTF.

V and J are TRBV30 and TRBJ2-7, with 8 bases identical to TRBD1. The CDR3 sequence is 14 residues long. The germline V gene encodes CDR1 GTSNPN and CDR2 SVGIG (reference sequence). V lost 4 bases and J lost 2; bases outside the gene matches: 7. The CDR3 DNA reads as TGTGCCTGGAACCGGGACAGGAGTGCCTACGAGCAGTACTTC. Its protein is CAWNRDRSAYEQYF.

The rearrangement joins TRBV7-9 to TRBJ2-5, with 7 bases fitting TRBD1. The CDR3 is 13 residues long. Looked up from germline, CDR1 is SEHNR and CDR2 is FQNEAQ (reference sequence). V lost 5 bases and J lost 2; bases outside the gene matches: 2. Written as DNA, the CDR3 is TGTGCCAGCAGCCGGGACAGACAAGAGACCCAGTACTTC. It encodes CASSRDRQETQYF.

V and J are TRBV19 and TRBJ1-4; D uncertain. The V gene lost 6 bases and the J gene lost 10 bases, with 18 bases spanning the gap. Looked up from germline, CDR1 is LNHDA and CDR2 is SQIVND (reference sequence). The CDR3 loop spans 14 amino acids. DNA for the CDR3: TGTGCCAGTAGCCCGGCCAGCCATGGAGGAAAACTGTTTTTT. Its protein is CASSPASHGGKLFF.

Here the CDR3 reads CASSLGQIPGLAGGQETQYF. CDR3 sequence (DNA): TGTGCCAGCAGCTTAGGCCAGATCCCGGGACTAGCGGGAGGGCAAGAGACCCAGTACTTC. This chain joins TRBV13 and TRBJ2-5; 16 nucleotides line up with TRBD2. Trimming at V came to 0 bases and at J to 2 bases, leaving 9 bases not matched to a gene. Germline V CDR1 and CDR2: PRHDT, FYEKMQ (reference sequence). The CDR3 runs to 20 residues.

The rearrangement uses TRBV5-1 and TRBJ2-5; possible D gene TRBD2, 6 bases. Deletions cut 2 bases from V and 4 bases from J, with 15 bases between. The CDR3 is made up of 15 amino acids. In germline, CDR1 is SGHRS, CDR2 YFSETQ. The CDR3 protein is CASSFGGAVGETQYF. The CDR3 DNA reads TGCGCCAGCAGCTTTGGAGGGGCCGTAGGAGAGACCCAGTACTTC.

This chain connects TRBV2 to TRBJ2-1, with TRBD2 as a possible D gene (7 bases). V was pared by 7 bases and J by 13 bases, with 17 bases between. Germline assignment: CDR1 SNHLY and CDR2 FYNNEI. The CDR3 runs to 12 residues. CDR3 coding DNA: TGTGCCAGCAAGGGGGAGGGGTTGGTACAGTTCTTC. Amino acid sequence: CASKGEGLVQFF.

The V and J genes are TRBV19 and TRBJ1-2; 7 nucleotides match TRBD1. The trim removed 2 bases at V and 6 bases at J, leaving 6 bases unmatched. Germline values: CDR1 LNHDA, CDR2 SQIVND (reference sequence). This CDR3 has 14 amino acids. CDR3 nucleotide sequence: TGTGCCAGTAGTATAAAAGGGGGCGCACATGGCTACACCTTC. Its protein product is CASSIKGGAHGYTF.

J is TRBJ1-5 and V is TRBV6-1; D is unresolved. V lost 2 bases and J 7 bases, leaving 12 bases between the germline ends. Germline V CDR1 and CDR2: MNHNS, SASEGT. The CDR3 loop spans 14 amino acids. CDR3 DNA: TGTGCCAGCAGTGAAATCCGAGGCATACAGCCCCAGCATTTT. Protein product: CASSEIRGIQPQHF.

The sample holds one count of this clone. This sequence joins TRBV6-5 and TRBJ2-7; 11 nucleotides agree with TRBD1. Losses at the gene ends were 8 bases for V and 3 bases for J; bases not matched to a gene: 6. This CDR3 contains 14 residues. Germline V gene data show CDR1 as MNHEY and CDR2 as SVGAGI. CDR3 sequence (DNA): TGTGCCAGCCAGGACAGGGGGCGTTACTACGAGCAGTACTTC. It yields the protein CASQDRGRYYEQYF.